This TCR beta chain was sequenced during a study of blood T cells in healthy people across ages. Using a J-beta primer mix together with a sample-barcoded 5' primer, a second PCR was run for about 6 to 11 cycles. TCRdb reprocessed the 5' RACE reads with MiXCR, giving one entry per CDR3 protein. The sample contains around 900,000 distinct CDR3 sequences, roughly half of which appear only once. The CDR3 is 16 amino acids. Trimming took off 6 bases at V and 2 bases at J, with 18 bases between the two ends. This clonotype was detected only a few times. This receptor was taken from a woman in her sixties or seventies in good health. Sequencing was performed on blood. This chain connects TRBV12-3 or TRBV12-4 to TRBJ2-3; a possible D gene is TRBD2 (6 bases). The CDR3 region is CASSQRGGGATDTQYF. For the CDR3, the DNA is TGTGCCAGCAGCCAAAGGGGAGGCGGGGCCACAGATACGCAGTATTTT.